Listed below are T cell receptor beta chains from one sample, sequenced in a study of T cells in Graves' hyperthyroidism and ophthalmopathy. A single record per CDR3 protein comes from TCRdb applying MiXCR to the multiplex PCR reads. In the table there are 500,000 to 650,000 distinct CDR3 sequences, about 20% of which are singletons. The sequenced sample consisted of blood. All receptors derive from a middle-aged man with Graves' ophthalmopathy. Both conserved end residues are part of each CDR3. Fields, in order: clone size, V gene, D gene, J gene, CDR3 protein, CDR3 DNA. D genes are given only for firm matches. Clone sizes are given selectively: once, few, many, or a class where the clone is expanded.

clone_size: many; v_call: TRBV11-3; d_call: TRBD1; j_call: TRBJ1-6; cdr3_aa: CASNIRDRVKVAYNSPLHF; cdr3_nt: TGTGCCAGCAACATCCGGGACAGGGTCAAAGTAGCCTATAATTCACCCCTCCACTTT
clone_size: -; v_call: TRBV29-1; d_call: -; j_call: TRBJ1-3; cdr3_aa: CSGAEVAGNTIYF; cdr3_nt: TGCAGCGGTGCGGAGGTGGCTGGAAACACCATATATTTT
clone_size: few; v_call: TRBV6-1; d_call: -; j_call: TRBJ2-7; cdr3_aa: CASIRDSYLDEQYF; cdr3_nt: TGTGCCAGCATTCGGGACTCCTACCTCGACGAGCAGTACTTC
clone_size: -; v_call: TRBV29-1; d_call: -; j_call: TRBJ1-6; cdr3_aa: CSVQAGESSPLHF; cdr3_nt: TGCAGCGTCCAAGCCGGGGAGAGTTCACCCCTCCACTTT
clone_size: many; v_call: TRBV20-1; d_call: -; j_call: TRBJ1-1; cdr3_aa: CSAQRHGDTEAFF; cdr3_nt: TGCAGTGCGCAACGTCATGGAGACACTGAAGCTTTCTTT
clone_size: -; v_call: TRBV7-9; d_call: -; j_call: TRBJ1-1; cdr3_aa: CASSNRYGGEAFF; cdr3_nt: TGTGCCAGCAGCAACAGGTATGGGGGTGAAGCTTTCTTT
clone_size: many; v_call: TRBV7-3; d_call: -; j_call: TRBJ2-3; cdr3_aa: CASSFRASTDTQYF; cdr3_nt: TGTGCCAGCAGTTTTCGGGCTAGCACAGATACGCAGTATTTT
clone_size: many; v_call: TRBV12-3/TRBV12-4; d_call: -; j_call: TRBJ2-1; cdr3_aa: CASTTGVSQRYNEQFF; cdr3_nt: TGTGCCAGCACTACGGGAGTCTCCCAAAGGTACAATGAGCAGTTCTTC
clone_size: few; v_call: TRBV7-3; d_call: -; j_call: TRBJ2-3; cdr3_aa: CASSFLPGDTQYF; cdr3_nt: TGTGCCAGCAGCTTCCTCCCAGGGGATACGCAGTATTTT
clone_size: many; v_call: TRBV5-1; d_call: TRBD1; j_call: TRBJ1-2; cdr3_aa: CASSIGTANYGYTF; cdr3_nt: TGCGCCAGCAGCATCGGGACAGCGAACTATGGCTACACCTTC
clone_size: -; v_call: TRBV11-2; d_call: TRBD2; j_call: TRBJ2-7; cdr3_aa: CASGYPPTGTSGRSSYEQYF; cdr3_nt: TGTGCCAGCGGATACCCCCCTACCGGGACTAGCGGGAGGAGCTCCTACGAGCAGTACTTC
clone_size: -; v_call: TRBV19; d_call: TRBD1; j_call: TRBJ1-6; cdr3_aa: CARAGWWGQGENSPLHF; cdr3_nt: TGTGCCAGGGCCGGATGGTGGGGACAGGGCGAGAATTCACCCCTCCACTTT
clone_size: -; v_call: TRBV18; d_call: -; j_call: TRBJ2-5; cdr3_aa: CASSPAQRAMGTQYF; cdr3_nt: TGTGCCAGCTCACCAGCCCAACGGGCGATGGGGACCCAGTACTTC
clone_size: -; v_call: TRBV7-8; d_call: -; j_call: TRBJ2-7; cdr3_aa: CASSQSGTEQYF; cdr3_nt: TGTGCCAGCAGCCAGTCAGGAACCGAGCAGTACTTC
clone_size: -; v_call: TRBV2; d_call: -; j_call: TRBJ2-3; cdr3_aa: CASSEGRGTDTHYF; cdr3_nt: TGTGCCAGCAGTGAAGGTCGGGGCACAGATACGCATTATTTT
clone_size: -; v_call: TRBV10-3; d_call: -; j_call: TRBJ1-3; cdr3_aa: CASPGGRSGNTIYF; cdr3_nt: TGTGCCTCCCCCGGAGGGCGCTCTGGAAACACCATATATTTT
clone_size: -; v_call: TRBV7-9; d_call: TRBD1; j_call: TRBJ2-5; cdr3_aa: CASSLETGLETQYF; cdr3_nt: TGTGCCAGCAGCTTAGAGACAGGGTTAGAGACCCAGTACTTC
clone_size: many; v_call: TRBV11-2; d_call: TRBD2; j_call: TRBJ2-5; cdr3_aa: CASSFGTSGNQETQYF; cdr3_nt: TGTGCCAGCAGTTTCGGGACTAGCGGGAACCAAGAGACCCAGTACTTC
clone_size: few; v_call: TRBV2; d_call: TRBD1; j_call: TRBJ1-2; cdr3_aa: CASSLGQAGSRYGYTF; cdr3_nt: TGTGCCAGCAGTCTGGGACAGGCCGGGTCTAGATATGGCTACACCTTC
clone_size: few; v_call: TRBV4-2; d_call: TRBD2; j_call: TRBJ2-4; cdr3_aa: CASSRPPPGLAAKNIQYF; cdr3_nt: TGTGCCAGCAGCCGCCCCCCCCCGGGACTAGCGGCAAAAAACATTCAGTACTTC
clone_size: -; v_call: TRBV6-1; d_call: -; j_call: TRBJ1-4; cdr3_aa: CATRFDHRSTNEKLFF; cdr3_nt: TGTGCCACGCGCTTCGACCATCGGTCAACTAATGAAAAACTGTTTTTT
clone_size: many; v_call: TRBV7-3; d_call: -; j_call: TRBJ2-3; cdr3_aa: CASSARGEGTDTQYF; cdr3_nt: TGTGCCAGCAGCGCCCGGGGAGAGGGCACAGATACGCAGTATTTT
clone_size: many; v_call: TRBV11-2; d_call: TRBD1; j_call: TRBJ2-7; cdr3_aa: CASSLGTGVPPYEQYF; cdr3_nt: TGTGCCAGCAGCTTAGGGACAGGGGTCCCCCCATACGAGCAGTACTTC
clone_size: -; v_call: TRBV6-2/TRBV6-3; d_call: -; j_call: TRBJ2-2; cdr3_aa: CASRPQGPGTGELFF; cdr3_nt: TGTGCCAGCAGACCCCAGGGTCCTGGGACCGGGGAGCTGTTTTTT
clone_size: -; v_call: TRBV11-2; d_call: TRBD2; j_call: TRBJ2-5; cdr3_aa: CASGYPPTGTSGGAKETQYF; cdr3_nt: TGTGCCAGCGGATACCCCCCTACCGGCACTAGCGGGGGGGCCAAAGAGACCCAGTACTTC
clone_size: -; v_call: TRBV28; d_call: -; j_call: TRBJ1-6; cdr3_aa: CASSTVRQNSPLHF; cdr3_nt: TGTGCCAGCAGTACCGTGCGACAGAATTCACCCCTCCACTTT
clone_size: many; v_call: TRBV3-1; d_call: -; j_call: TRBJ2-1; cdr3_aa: CASSPSVRGNEQFF; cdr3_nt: TGTGCCAGCAGCCCATCGGTCCGAGGCAATGAGCAGTTCTTC
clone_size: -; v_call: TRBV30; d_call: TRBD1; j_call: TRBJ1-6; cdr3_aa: CAWRGQTNSPLHF; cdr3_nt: TGTGCCTGGAGGGGACAGACAAATTCACCCCTCCACTTT
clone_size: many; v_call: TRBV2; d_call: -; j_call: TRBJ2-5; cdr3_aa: CASSELPSQETQYF; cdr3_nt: TGTGCCAGCAGTGAGCTCCCCAGCCAAGAGACCCAGTACTTC
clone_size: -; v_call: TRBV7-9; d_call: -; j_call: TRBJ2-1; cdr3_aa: CASSLAREFNEQFF; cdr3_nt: TGTGCCAGCAGCTTAGCCAGGGAATTCAATGAGCAGTTCTTC
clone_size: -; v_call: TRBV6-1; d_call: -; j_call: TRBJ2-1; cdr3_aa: CASSEGIVSNEQFF; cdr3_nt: TGTGCCAGCAGTGAAGGGATAGTGAGCAATGAGCAGTTCTTC
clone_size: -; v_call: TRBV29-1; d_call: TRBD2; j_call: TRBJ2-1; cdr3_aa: CSVGSGGVGQLSEQFF; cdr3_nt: TGCAGCGTTGGGAGTGGGGGGGTCGGCCAATTGAGTGAGCAGTTCTTC
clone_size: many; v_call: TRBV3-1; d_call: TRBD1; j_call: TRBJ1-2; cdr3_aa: CASSTTGGHGYTF; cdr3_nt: TGTGCCAGCAGCACAACAGGGGGCCACGGCTACACCTTC
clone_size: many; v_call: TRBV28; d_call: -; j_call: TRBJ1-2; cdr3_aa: CASSGTRTYGYTF; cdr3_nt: TGTGCCAGCAGTGGGACTCGGACCTATGGCTACACCTTC
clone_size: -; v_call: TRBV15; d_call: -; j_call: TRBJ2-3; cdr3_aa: CATSSGTSWSQYF; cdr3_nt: TGTGCCACCAGCAGTGGAACTAGTTGGTCGCAGTATTTT
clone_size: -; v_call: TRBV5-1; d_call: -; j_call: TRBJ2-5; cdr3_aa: CASSRGSQAQETQYF; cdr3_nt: TGCGCCAGCAGCCGGGGGTCACAGGCCCAAGAGACCCAGTACTTC
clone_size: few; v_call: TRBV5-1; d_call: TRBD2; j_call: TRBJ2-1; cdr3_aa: CASSLSGRPLVYNEQFF; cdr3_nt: TGCGCCAGCAGCTTAAGCGGGAGACCGCTCGTCTACAATGAGCAGTTCTTC
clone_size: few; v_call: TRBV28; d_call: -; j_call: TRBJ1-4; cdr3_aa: CASSFEGVYEKLFF; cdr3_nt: TGTGCCAGCAGTTTTGAAGGTGTTTACGAAAAACTGTTTTTT
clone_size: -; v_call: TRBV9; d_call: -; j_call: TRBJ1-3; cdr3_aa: CASSVALSLSGNTIYF; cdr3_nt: TGTGCCAGCAGCGTAGCGCTGAGCCTCTCTGGAAACACCATATATTTT
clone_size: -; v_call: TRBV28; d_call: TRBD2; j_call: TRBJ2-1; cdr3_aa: CASRGSGRVNEQFF; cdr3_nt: TGTGCCAGCAGAGGGAGCGGGAGGGTCAATGAGCAGTTCTTC
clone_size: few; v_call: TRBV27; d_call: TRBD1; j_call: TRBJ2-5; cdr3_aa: CASSVWGTGGAGETQYF; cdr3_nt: TGTGCCAGCTCAGTTTGGGGGACAGGGGGCGCGGGAGAGACCCAGTACTTC
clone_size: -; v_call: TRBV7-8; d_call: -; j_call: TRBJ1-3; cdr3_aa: CASSPRRARFGTIYF; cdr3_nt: TGTGCCAGCAGCCCCCGCAGGGCGCGTTTTGGCACCATATATTTT
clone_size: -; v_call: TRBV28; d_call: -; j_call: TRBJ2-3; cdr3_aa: CVSRSAAAGTDTQYF; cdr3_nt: TGTGTCAGCAGGTCTGCTGCGGCGGGCACAGATACGCAGTATTTT
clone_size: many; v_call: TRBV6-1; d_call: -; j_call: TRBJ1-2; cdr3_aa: CASIASWTAHGYTF; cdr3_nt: TGTGCCAGCATAGCCTCATGGACGGCCCATGGCTACACCTTC
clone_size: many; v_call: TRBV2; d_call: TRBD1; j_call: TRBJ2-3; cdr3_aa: CASLGPAGDRGPDTQYF; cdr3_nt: TGTGCCAGTCTTGGGCCAGCAGGGGACAGGGGGCCGGATACGCAGTATTTT
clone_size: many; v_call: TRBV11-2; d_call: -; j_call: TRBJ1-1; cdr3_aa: CASSLVGTEAFF; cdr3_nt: TGTGCCAGCAGCTTAGTGGGCACTGAAGCTTTCTTT
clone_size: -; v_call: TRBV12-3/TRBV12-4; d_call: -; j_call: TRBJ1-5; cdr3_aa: CASSPGRSLNQPQHF; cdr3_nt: TGTGCCAGCAGTCCCGGACGGAGCCTGAATCAGCCCCAGCATTTT
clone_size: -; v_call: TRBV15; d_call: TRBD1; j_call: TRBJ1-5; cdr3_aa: CATSRPGQGMSNQPQHF; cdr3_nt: TGTGCCACCAGCAGACCGGGACAGGGTATGAGCAATCAGCCCCAGCATTTT
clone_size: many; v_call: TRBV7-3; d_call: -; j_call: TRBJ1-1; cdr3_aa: CASSSQENTEAFF; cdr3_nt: TGTGCCAGCAGTTCACAAGAGAACACTGAAGCTTTCTTT
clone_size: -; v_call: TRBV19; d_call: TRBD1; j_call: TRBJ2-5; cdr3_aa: CASSYTGQRTQYF; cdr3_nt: TGTGCCAGTAGCTATACGGGACAGCGGACCCAGTACTTC
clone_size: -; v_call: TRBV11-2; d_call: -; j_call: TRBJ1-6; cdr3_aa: CASSLPANNSPLHF; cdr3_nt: TGTGCCAGCAGCTTACCAGCAAATAATTCACCCCTCCACTTT
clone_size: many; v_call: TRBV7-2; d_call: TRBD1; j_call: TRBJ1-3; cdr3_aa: CASSQGQGGNTIYF; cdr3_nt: TGTGCCAGCAGCCAGGGACAGGGCGGAAACACCATATATTTT